What follows are 25 T cell receptor beta chains derived from one specimen sequenced in a study of blood T cell repertoires in COVID-19 (dated by TCRdb to about 2020). The method behind the library was the immunoSEQ multiplex PCR assay. TCRdb obtained this table from immuneACCESS and retained in-frame rearrangements with V and J assigned. These tables miss some clones; where compared with another copy, unresolved V genes account for less than half of the shortfall, and the remainder is unexplained. This sample lists about 230,000 clones; over 65% were detected once. The ten largest make up around 2.6% of the sample. Sequenced: peripheral blood. The receptors originated from a woman aged 70 to 79 with active or convalescent COVID-19.

The V gene is TRBV18, the J gene TRBJ2-5; D is unresolved. CDR1 and CDR2 (germline): KGHSH, LQKENI. This CDR3 spans 11 amino acids. The V gene lost 5 bases and the J gene lost 3 bases, with 4 bases spanning the gap. The CDR3 DNA sequence: TGTGCCAGCTCAAATAAAGAGACCCAGTACTTC. It codes for CASSNKETQYF.

This clone came up a few times. The chain recombines TRBV5-4 with TRBJ2-3; 11 nucleotides agree with TRBD2. CDR3 size: 16 residues. Germline assignment: CDR1 SGHNT and CDR2 YYREEE (reference sequence). Losses at the gene ends were 1 base for V and 7 bases for J; bases not matched to a gene: 8. CDR3 bases: TGTGCCAGCAGCTTGCCTACGGGACTAGCGGAGAATACGCAGTATTTT. Its protein product is CASSLPTGLAENTQYF.

The rearrangement links TRBV7-2 to TRBJ1-5; the D gene is possibly TRBD1 (5 bases). The V gene lost 5 bases and the J gene lost 7 bases, with 15 bases spanning the gap. This CDR3 region has 14 residues. Germline CDR1 reads SGHTA; CDR2 reads FQGNSA. CDR3 sequence (DNA): TGTGCCAGCAGCACTGGGGGGTACGGACAGCCCCAGCATTTT. As protein: CASSTGGYGQPQHF.

The rearrangement joins TRBV29-1 to TRBJ2-7; 7 nucleotides agree with TRBD2. This CDR3 contains 13 residues. Looked up from germline, CDR1 is SQVTM and CDR2 is ANQGSEA. Germline trimming cut 5 bases from V and 3 bases from J; bases unmatched to any gene: 7. The CDR3 nucleotides are TGCAGCGTTCGTGAATCTAGCGGCTACGAGCAGTACTTC. It specifies CSVRESSGYEQYF.

The chain couples TRBV5-5 to TRBJ1-2; TRBD1 is a possible D gene (5 bases). Trimming removed 4 bases from V and 1 base from J, with 8 bases in between. The V gene's germline CDR1 is SGHKS and CDR2 YYEKEE (reference sequence). This CDR3 spans 13 amino acids. For the CDR3, the DNA is TGTGCCAGCAGCGCCGGGGGTAACTATGGCTACACCTTC. Protein product: CASSAGGNYGYTF.

V usage is TRBV30 and J usage is TRBJ2-2; TRBD1 matches at 9 bases. J lost 4 bases, V lost 0 bases, and 3 bases had no gene match. The CDR3 has 15 residues. Germline-derived CDR1 and CDR2 are GTSNPN and SVGIG (reference sequence). DNA of the CDR3: TGTGCCTGGAGTGTACTGGGACAGGGCACCGGGGAGCTGTTTTTT. Its translation is CAWSVLGQGTGELFF. Full variable domain (outside the CDR3, taken from reference TRBV30 and TRBJ2-2): SQTIHQWPATLVQPVGSPLSLECTVEGTSNPNLYWYRQAAGRGLQLLFYSVGIGQISSEVPQNLSASRPQDRQFILSSKKLLLSDSGFYLCAWSVLGQGTGELFFGEGSRLTVL.

The V call is TRBV7-2, the J call TRBJ2-7; D may be TRBD1 (8 bases). CDR3 length: 16 residues. Germline V gene lookup returns CDR1 SGHTA and CDR2 FQGNSA. Deletions cut 1 base from V and 3 bases from J, with 16 bases between. The CDR3 spells CASSLVGGGTGYEQYF. CDR3 nucleotide sequence: TGTGCCAGCAGCTTAGTTGGGGGGGGGACAGGCTACGAGCAGTACTTC.

The V gene is TRBV9, the J gene TRBJ2-1; TRBD2 matches 9 bases. Germline CDR1 and CDR2: SGDLS and YYNGEE. Losses at the gene ends were 4 bases for V and 9 bases for J; bases not matched to a gene: 8. The CDR3 sequence is 14 residues long. The CDR3 DNA reads TGTGCCAGCAGCCAAAGCGGGGGGCAAGGTGAGCAGTTCTTC. This codes for CASSQSGGQGEQFF.

The chain combines TRBV6-1 with TRBJ2-5, with a weak D call TRBD1 (6 bases). Trimming removed 2 bases at V and 2 bases at J, with 12 bases between. The CDR3 length is 15 residues. The germline CDR1 and CDR2 sequences are MNHNS and SASEGT. CDR3 in amino acids: CASSENQGFQETQYF. The CDR3 nucleotides read TGTGCCAGCAGTGAAAATCAGGGGTTTCAAGAGACCCAGTACTTC.

In its sample, this clone was seen a few times. This chain links TRBV11-1 with TRBJ1-1, with D possibly being TRBD1 (5 bases). This CDR3 contains 14 residues. V shed 1 base and J shed 2 bases, with 8 bases lying between them. Looked up from germline, CDR1 is SGHAT and CDR2 is FQDESV (reference sequence). CDR3: CASSLVGGNTEAFF. In nucleotides, the CDR3 is TGTGCCAGCAGCTTAGTCGGGGGTAACACTGAAGCTTTCTTT.

This clone has a single count. Other nucleotide sequences in the sample specify the same CDR3. The gene calls are TRBV20-1 and TRBJ2-2, with 7 bases lining up with TRBD1. Germline V gene data show CDR1 as DFQATT and CDR2 as SNEGSKA (reference sequence). This CDR3 spans 14 amino acids. The V segment lost 3 bases and the J segment 6 bases; nucleotides outside the gene matches: 7. The CDR3 nucleotides read TGCAGTGCTAGTCGACAGGGTAGGGCCGGGGAGCTGTTTTTT. Translation: CSASRQGRAGELFF.

The CDR3 reads CASSSYTGATYEQYF. The CDR3 bases are TGTGCCAGCAGCTCCTACACAGGGGCAACCTACGAGCAGTACTTC. This chain joins TRBV7-2 and TRBJ2-7; 7 nucleotides line up with TRBD1. This CDR3 has 15 residues. Trimming removed 4 bases from V and 2 bases from J; junction bases left unmatched: 8. Germline CDR1 SGHTA, CDR2 FQGNSA. The complete variable domain, with remaining parts taken from reference TRBV7-2 and TRBJ2-7, reads GAGVSQSPSNKVTEKGKDVELRCDPISGHTALYWYRQSLGQGLEFLIYFQGNSAPDKSGLPSDRFSAERTGGSVSTLTIQRTQQEDSAVYLCASSSYTGATYEQYFGPGTRLTVT.

The genes are TRBV28 and TRBJ2-7, with D maybe TRBD1 (6 bases). The V and J ends lost 3 bases and 1 base respectively, with 10 bases between them. This CDR3 comprises 14 residues. Looked up from germline, CDR1 is MDHEN and CDR2 is SYDVKM. The CDR3 reads CASSLSQGSYEQYF. The CDR3 coding sequence is TGTGCCAGCAGTTTGTCACAGGGTTCCTACGAGCAGTACTTC.

The gene calls are TRBV2 and TRBJ1-5; D is ambiguous. The CDR3 is 15 amino acids. Per germline, CDR1 SNHLY and CDR2 FYNNEI. Trimming took 4 bases from V and 2 from J, leaving 12 bases between them. The CDR3 DNA reads TGTGCCAGCAGTGCCCGGCGGGCCGGCAATCAGCCCCAGCATTTT. Protein product: CASSARRAGNQPQHF.

This chain joins TRBV27 and TRBJ2-5; possibly TRBD1 for D (5 bases). V was cut by 2 bases and J by 2 bases, with 9 bases left in between. There are 14 residues in the CDR3. Germline CDR1 MNHEY, CDR2 SMNVEV (reference sequence). CDR3 in amino acids: CASSLSQGQETQYF. The CDR3 DNA reads as TGTGCCAGCAGTTTAAGCCAGGGTCAAGAGACCCAGTACTTC.

The chain links TRBV5-4 to TRBJ2-2; D is possibly TRBD2 (7 bases). The germline V gene encodes CDR1 SGHNT and CDR2 YYREEE (reference sequence). CDR3 length equals 13 residues. Trimming cost V 5 bases and J 7 bases, with 12 bases left between them. The CDR3 region has the DNA TGTGCCAGCAGAGGCGGGGGCGACGGGGAGCTGTTTTTT. It translates to CASRGGGDGELFF.

The chain couples TRBV7-2 to TRBJ1-3; the D is unclear. V lost 2 bases to trimming and J lost 0 bases, with 11 bases between them. The CDR3 is 16 amino acids. The germline gives CDR1 SGHTA, CDR2 FQGNSA. CDR3 nucleotides: TGTGCCAGCAGCTTACTATTCGCCTCCTCTGGAAACACCATATATTTT. This encodes CASSLLFASSGNTIYF. The full variable domain, in which reference TRBV7-2 and TRBJ1-3 provide the parts outside the CDR3, is GAGVSQSPSNKVTEKGKDVELRCDPISGHTALYWYRQSLGQGLEFLIYFQGNSAPDKSGLPSDRFSAERTGGSVSTLTIQRTQQEDSAVYLCASSLLFASSGNTIYFGEGSWLTVV.

This chain connects TRBV30 to TRBJ2-1; TRBD2 is a possible D gene (6 bases). Trimming took off 0 bases at V and 7 bases at J, with 13 bases between the two ends. Germline V lookup: CDR1 GTSNPN, CDR2 SVGIG (reference sequence). The CDR3 has 14 residues. CDR3 bases: TGTGCCTGGAGTGTACCCCCGGGGAGGAATGAGCAGTTCTTC. As protein: CAWSVPPGRNEQFF.

The chain employs TRBV19 and TRBJ2-5, with TRBD1 identical over 7 bases. CDR1 and CDR2 (germline): LNHDA, SQIVND (reference sequence). CDR3 length: 16 residues. V was clipped by 5 bases and J by 4 bases; unmatched bases: 13. The CDR3 nucleotides are TGTGCCAGTAGTGCCCAGGGACAGTGGCCGGGAGAGACCCAGTACTTC. Protein sequence: CASSAQGQWPGETQYF.

The chain uses TRBV6-5 and TRBJ2-5; 11 bases fit TRBD2. After removal of 4 bases from V and 1 base from J, the junction contained 5 bases not matched to a gene. The germline V gene encodes CDR1 MNHEY and CDR2 SVGAGI. The length of the CDR3 is 16 residues. The CDR3 nucleotides read TGTGCCAGCAGTTTTAGCGGGAGGGCGTCCCAAGAGACCCAGTACTTC. Its protein product is CASSFSGRASQETQYF.

This clone was recorded a few times. The chain carries TRBV6-9 and TRBJ1-5; perhaps TRBD1 as D (6 bases). V lost 3 bases and J lost 6, with 12 bases in between. Germline V lookup: CDR1 MNHGY, CDR2 SVAAGI. The length of the CDR3 is 14 residues. CDR3: CASSYQGTFQPQHF. Here the CDR3 DNA reads TGTGCCAGCAGTTACCAGGGGACATTTCAGCCCCAGCATTTT.

In its sample, this clone was seen a few times. The rearrangement joins TRBV6-5 to TRBJ2-7; the match to TRBD2 covers 7 bases. V lost 0 bases to trimming and J lost 10 bases; unmatched junction nucleotides: 3. In germline, CDR1 is MNHEY, CDR2 SVGAGI. CDR3 length: 12 residues. The CDR3 loop reads CASSYSGGGQYF. CDR3 nucleotides: TGTGCCAGCAGTTACTCGGGCGGGGGACAGTACTTC.

This chain joins TRBV28 and TRBJ1-5; D unresolved. The germline V gene has CDR1 MDHEN and CDR2 SYDVKM. CDR3 size: 15 residues. V lost 5 bases and J lost 8, with 19 bases in between. CDR3 in amino acids: CASSPPRGNMEPQHF. The CDR3 DNA sequence: TGTGCCAGCAGTCCCCCTAGAGGGAACATGGAGCCCCAGCATTTT.

This rearrangement joins TRBV19 to TRBJ1-5; a weak D match, TRBD1 (5 bases). The CDR3 covers 13 residues. With 9 bases removed from V and 5 bases from J, the gap between germline ends came to 14 bases. Looked up from germline, CDR1 is LNHDA and CDR2 is SQIVND (reference sequence). CDR3 DNA sequence: TGTGCCAGGACCCGGGGGGGGTATCAGCCCCAGCATTTT. It yields the protein CARTRGGYQPQHF.

The rearrangement links TRBV6-5 to TRBJ2-7, with TRBD2 as a possible D gene (7 bases). The V gene lost 2 bases and the J gene lost 6 bases, with 11 bases spanning the gap. The CDR3 runs to 13 residues. Germline CDR1 is MNHEY and CDR2 is SVGAGI. In DNA form, the CDR3 reads TGTGCCAGCAGTTACGGGGGGGCGCGCGAGCAGTACTTC. This gives the protein CASSYGGAREQYF.